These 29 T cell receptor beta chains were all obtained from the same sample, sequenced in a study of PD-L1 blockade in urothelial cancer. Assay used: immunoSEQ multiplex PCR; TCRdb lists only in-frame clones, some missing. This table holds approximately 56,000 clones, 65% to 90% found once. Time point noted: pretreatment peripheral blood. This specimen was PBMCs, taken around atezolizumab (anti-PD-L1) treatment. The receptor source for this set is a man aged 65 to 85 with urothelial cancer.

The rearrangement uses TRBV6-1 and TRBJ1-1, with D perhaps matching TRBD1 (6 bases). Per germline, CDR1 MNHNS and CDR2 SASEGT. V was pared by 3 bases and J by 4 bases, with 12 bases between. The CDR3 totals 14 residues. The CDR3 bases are TGTGCCAGCAGTGAGGGGAGGGGGGCCACTGAAGCTTTCTTT. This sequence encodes CASSEGRGATEAFF.

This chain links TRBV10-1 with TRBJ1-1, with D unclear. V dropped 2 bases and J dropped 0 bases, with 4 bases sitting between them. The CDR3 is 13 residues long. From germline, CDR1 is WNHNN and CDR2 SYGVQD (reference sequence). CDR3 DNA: TGCGCCAGCAGTGAGCTACTGAACACTGAAGCTTTCTTT. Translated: CASSELLNTEAFF.

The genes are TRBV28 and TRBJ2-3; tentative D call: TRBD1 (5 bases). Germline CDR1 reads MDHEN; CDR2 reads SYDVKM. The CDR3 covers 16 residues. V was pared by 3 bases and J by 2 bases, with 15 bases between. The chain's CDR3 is CASSFSGQGFTDTQYF. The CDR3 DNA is TGTGCCAGCAGTTTTAGTGGGCAGGGTTTCACAGATACGCAGTATTTT.

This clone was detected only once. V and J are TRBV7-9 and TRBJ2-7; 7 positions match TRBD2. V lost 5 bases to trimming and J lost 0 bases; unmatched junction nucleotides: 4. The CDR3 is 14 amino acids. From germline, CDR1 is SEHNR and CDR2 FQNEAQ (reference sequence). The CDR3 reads CASSPGLVSYEQYF. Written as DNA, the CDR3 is TGTGCCAGCAGCCCCGGACTAGTCTCCTACGAGCAGTACTTC.

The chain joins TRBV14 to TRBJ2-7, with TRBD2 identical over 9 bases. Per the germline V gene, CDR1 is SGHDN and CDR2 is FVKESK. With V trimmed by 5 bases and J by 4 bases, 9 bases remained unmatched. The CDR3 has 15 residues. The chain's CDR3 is CASSSPGLAFYEQYF. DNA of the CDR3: TGTGCCAGCAGCAGCCCGGGACTAGCATTTTACGAGCAGTACTTC. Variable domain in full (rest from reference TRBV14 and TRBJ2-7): EAGVTQFPSHSVIEKGQTVTLRCDPISGHDNLYWYRRVMGKEIKFLLHFVKESKQDESGMPNNRFLAERTGGTYSTLKVQPAELEDSGVYFCASSSPGLAFYEQYFGPGTRLTVT.

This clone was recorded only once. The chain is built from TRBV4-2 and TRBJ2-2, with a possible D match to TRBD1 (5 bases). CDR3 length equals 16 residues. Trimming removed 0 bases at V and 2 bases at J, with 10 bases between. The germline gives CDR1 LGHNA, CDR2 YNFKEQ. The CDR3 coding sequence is TGTGCCAGCAGCCAAGATTTCAGGGCCAACACCGGGGAGCTGTTTTTT. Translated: CASSQDFRANTGELFF.

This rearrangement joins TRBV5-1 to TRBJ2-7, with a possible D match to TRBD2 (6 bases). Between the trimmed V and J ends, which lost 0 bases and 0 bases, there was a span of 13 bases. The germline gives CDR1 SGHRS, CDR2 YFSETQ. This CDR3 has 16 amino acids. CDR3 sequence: CASSLEGLLFSYEQYF. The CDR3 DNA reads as TGCGCCAGCAGCTTGGAGGGACTCCTCTTCTCCTACGAGCAGTACTTC.

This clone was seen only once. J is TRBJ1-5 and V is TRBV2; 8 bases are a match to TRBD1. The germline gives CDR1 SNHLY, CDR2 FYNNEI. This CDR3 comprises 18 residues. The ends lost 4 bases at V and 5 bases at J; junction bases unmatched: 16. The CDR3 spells CASSADRALTSLYQPQHF. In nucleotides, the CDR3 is TGTGCCAGCAGTGCGGACAGGGCACTGACAAGCCTGTATCAGCCCCAGCATTTT.

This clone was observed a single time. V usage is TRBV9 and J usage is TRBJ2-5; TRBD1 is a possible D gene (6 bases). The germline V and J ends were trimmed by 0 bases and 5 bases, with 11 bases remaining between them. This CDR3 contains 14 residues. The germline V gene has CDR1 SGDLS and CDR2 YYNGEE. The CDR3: CASSVDPGVETQYF. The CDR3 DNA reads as TGTGCCAGCAGCGTAGACCCAGGGGTGGAGACCCAGTACTTC.

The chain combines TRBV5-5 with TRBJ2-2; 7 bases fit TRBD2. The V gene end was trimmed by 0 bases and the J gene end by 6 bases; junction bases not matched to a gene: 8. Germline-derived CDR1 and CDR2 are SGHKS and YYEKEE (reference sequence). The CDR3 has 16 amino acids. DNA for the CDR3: TGTGCCAGCAGCTTGGTCGCGGGGGACGGGCCCGGGGAGCTGTTTTTT. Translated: CASSLVAGDGPGELFF.

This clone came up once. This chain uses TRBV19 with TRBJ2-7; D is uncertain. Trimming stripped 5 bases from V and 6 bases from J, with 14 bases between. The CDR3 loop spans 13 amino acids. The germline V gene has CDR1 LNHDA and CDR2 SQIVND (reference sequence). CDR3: CASSSSGSGEQYF. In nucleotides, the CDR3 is TGTGCCAGTAGTTCGAGTGGGTCGGGCGAGCAGTACTTC.

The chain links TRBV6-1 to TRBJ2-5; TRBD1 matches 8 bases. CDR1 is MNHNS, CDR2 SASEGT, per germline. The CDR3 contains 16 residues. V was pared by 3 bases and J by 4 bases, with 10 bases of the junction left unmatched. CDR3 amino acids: CASSEVPRQGRETQYF. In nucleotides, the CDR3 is TGTGCCAGCAGTGAGGTCCCGAGACAGGGGAGAGAGACCCAGTACTTC.

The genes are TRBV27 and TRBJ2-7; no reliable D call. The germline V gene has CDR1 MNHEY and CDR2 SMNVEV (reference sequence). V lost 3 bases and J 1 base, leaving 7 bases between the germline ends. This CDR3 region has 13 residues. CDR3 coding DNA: TGTGCCAGCAGTTTGAGAAGATCCTACGAGCAGTACTTC. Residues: CASSLRRSYEQYF.

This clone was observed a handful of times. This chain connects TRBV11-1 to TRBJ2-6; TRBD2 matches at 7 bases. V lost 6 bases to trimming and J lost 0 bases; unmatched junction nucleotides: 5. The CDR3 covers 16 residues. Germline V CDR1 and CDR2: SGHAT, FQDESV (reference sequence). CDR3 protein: CASSLTGGSGANVLTF. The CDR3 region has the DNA TGTGCCAGCAGTTTGACGGGGGGCTCTGGGGCCAACGTCCTGACTTTC. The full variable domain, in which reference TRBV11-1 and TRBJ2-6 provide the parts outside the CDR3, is EAEVAQSPRYKITEKSQAVAFWCDPISGHATLYWYRQILGQGPELLVQFQDESVVDDSQLPKDRFSAERLKGVDSTLKIQPAELGDSAMYLCASSLTGGSGANVLTFGAGSRLTVL.

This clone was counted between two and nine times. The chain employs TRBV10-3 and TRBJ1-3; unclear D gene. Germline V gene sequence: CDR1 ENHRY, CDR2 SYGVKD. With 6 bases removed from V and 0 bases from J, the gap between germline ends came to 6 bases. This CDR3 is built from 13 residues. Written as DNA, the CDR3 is TGTGCCATCAGACCGAGCTCTGGAAACACCATATATTTT. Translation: CAIRPSSGNTIYF.

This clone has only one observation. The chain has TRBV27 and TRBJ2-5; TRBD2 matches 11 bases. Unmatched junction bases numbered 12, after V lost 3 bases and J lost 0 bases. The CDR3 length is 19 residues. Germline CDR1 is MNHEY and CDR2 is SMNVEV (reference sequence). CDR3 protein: CASSFSASGRLRDQETQYF. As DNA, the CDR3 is TGTGCCAGCAGTTTCTCAGCTAGCGGGAGGTTGAGGGACCAAGAGACCCAGTACTTC.

The CDR3 here is CASSLVGRVQETQYF. The DNA of the CDR3 is TGTGCCAGCAGCTTAGTGGGCAGGGTCCAAGAGACCCAGTACTTC. The V gene is TRBV11-1, the J gene TRBJ2-5, with a tentative D call TRBD1 (5 bases). CDR3 length equals 15 residues. Per the germline V gene, CDR1 is SGHAT and CDR2 is FQDESV (reference sequence). The ends were cut back, 1 base at V and 1 base at J, with 10 bases in the middle.

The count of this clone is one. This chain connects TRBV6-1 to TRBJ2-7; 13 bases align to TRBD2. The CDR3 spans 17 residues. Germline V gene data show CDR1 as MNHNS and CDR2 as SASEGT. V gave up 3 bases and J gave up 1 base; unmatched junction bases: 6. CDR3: CASSDDRTSGGSYEQYF. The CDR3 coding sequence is TGTGCCAGCAGTGACGATCGGACTAGCGGGGGTTCCTACGAGCAGTACTTC.

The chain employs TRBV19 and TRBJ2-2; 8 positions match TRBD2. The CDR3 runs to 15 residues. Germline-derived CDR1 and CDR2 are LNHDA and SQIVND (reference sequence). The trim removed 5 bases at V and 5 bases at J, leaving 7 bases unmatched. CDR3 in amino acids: CASSYGAGGTGELFF. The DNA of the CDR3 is TGTGCCAGTAGTTATGGGGCGGGAGGTACCGGGGAGCTGTTTTTT.

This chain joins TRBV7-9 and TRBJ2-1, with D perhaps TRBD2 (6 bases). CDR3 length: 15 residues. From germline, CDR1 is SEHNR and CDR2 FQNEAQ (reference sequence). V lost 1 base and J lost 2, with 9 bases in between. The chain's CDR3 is CASSLEGGTYNEQFF. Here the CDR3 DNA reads TGTGCCAGCAGCTTAGAGGGAGGTACCTACAATGAGCAGTTCTTC.

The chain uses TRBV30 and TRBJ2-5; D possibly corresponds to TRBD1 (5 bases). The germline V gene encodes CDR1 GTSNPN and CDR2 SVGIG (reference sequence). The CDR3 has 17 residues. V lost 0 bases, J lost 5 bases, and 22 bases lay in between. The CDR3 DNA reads TGTGCCTGGAGTGTACATATTCAGGGCAGGGCTCGGGAGACCCAGTACTTC. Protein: CAWSVHIQGRARETQYF.

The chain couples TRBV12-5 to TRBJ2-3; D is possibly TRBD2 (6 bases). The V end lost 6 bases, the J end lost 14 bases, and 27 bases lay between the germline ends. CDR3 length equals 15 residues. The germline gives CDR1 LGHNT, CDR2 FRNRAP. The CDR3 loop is CASGPGERVHRYAYF. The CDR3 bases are TGTGCTAGTGGGCCCGGGGAGCGGGTGCACAGATACGCGTATTTT.

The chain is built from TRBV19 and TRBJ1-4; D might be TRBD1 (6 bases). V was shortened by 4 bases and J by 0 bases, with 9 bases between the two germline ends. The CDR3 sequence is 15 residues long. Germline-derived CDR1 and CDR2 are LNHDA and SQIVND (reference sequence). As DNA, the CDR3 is TGTGCCAGTAGTACCAGGACAGCAACTAATGAAAAACTGTTTTTT. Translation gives CASSTRTATNEKLFF.

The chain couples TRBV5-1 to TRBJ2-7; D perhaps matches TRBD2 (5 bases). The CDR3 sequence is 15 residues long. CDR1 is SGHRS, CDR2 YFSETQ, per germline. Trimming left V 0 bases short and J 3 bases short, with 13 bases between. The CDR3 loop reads CASSLGPGGIYEQYF. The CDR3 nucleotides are TGCGCCAGCAGCTTGGGGCCAGGAGGAATCTACGAGCAGTACTTC. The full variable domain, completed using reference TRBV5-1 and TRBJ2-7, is KAGVTQTPRYLIKTRGQQVTLSCSPISGHRSVSWYQQTPGQGLQFLFEYFSETQRNKGNFPGRFSGRQFSNSRSEMNVSTLELGDSALYLCASSLGPGGIYEQYFGPGTRLTVT.

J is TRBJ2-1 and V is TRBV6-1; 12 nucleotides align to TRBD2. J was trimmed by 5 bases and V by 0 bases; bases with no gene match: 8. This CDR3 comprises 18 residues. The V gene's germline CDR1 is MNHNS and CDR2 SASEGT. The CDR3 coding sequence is TGTGCCAGCAGTGAAGCGCTGGGGGCTAGCGGGAGGGACAATGAGCAGTTCTTC. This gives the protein CASSEALGASGRDNEQFF.

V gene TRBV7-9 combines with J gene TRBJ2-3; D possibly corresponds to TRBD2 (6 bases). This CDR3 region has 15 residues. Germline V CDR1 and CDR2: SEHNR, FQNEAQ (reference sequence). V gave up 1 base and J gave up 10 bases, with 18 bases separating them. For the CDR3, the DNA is TGTGCCAGCAGCTTAGGGGGCGGAGGGCTTGGGGCGCAGTATTTT. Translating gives CASSLGGGGLGAQYF.

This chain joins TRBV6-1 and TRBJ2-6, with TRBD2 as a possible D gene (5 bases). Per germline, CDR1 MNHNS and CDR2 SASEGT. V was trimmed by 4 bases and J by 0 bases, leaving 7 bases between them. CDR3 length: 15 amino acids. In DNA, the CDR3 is TGTGCCAGCAGTGGAGGGAGCTCTGGGGCCAACGTCCTGACTTTC. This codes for CASSGGSSGANVLTF.

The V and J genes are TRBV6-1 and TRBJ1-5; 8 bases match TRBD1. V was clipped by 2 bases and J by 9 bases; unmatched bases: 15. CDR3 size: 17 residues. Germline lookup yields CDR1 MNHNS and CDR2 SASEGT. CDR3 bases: TGTGCCAGCAGTGAATCCTCGCGGCCAGGGGGCTATACGCCCCAGCATTTT. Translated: CASSESSRPGGYTPQHF.

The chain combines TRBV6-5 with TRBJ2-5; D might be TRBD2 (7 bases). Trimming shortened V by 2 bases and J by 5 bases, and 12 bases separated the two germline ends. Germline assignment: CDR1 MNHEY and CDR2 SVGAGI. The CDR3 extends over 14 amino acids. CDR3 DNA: TGTGCCAGCAGTTACGGGGGGGCCGGGGAGACCCAGTACTTC. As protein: CASSYGGAGETQYF.